Below are 9 T cell receptor beta chains sequenced from a single sample in a study of shared clonotypes between healthy human individuals. Method: immunoSEQ multiplex PCR; TCRdb's copy keeps in-frame clones and lacks some. The top ten hold around 0.38% of the sample, which has a few million clones, less than 95% seen once. Input material: naive CD4+ T cells from PBMCs. The subset denotes: CD45RA+ positively selected. These receptors were taken from a man aged 18 to 29 in good health. Some clones in this sample may be carry-over from other donors' samples.

The rearrangement uses TRBV7-9 and TRBJ2-7; 10 bases align to TRBD1. This CDR3 has 15 residues. The germline V gene encodes CDR1 SEHNR and CDR2 FQNEAQ (reference sequence). Trimming cost V 4 bases and J 6 bases; bases outside gene matches: 9. Here the CDR3 DNA reads TGTGCCAGCAGCTATTCCGGGACAGGGGCTACCGAGCAGTACTTC. Protein product: CASSYSGTGATEQYF.

Remarks on this clone: This same CDR3 is encoded by further DNA sequences in the sample. This chain connects TRBV5-1 to TRBJ2-3, with 7 bases matching TRBD1. The CDR3 is made up of 14 amino acids. Germline V gene sequence: CDR1 SGHRS, CDR2 YFSETQ. The trim removed 4 bases at V and 1 base at J, leaving 3 bases unmatched. In DNA form, the CDR3 reads TGCGCCAGCAGCGTCGGACAGGGCACAGATACGCAGTATTTT. Translating gives CASSVGQGTDTQYF.

The rearrangement links TRBV7-2 to TRBJ2-7; D unresolved. V was trimmed by 1 base and J by 0 bases, leaving 13 bases between them. The CDR3 is made up of 16 amino acids. CDR1 is SGHTA and CDR2 is FQGNSA in the germline V gene. CDR3 sequence (DNA): TGTGCCAGCAGCTTAGTCGTCAGCCAGAGCTCCTACGAGCAGTACTTC. It yields the protein CASSLVVSQSSYEQYF.

On this clone itself: This sample also contains other DNA sequences that code for the same CDR3. The J gene is TRBJ2-1, the V gene TRBV5-6; 13 bases are shared with TRBD2. Germline CDR1 and CDR2: SGHDT and YYEEEE. Trimming took 0 bases from V and 1 from J; bases not matched to a gene: 1. The CDR3 extends over 17 amino acids. CDR3 amino acids: CASSLGLAGGSYNEQFF. CDR3 DNA sequence: TGTGCCAGCAGCTTGGGACTAGCGGGAGGATCCTACAATGAGCAGTTCTTC.

The chain combines TRBV2 with TRBJ1-2; D remains ambiguous. CDR1 is SNHLY, CDR2 FYNNEI, per germline. This CDR3 region has 11 residues. V was cut by 7 bases and J by 8 bases, with 11 bases left in between. For the CDR3, the DNA is TGTGCCAGCATCTACCAGGTGGGCTACACCTTC. It codes for CASIYQVGYTF.

The genes are TRBV7-3 and TRBJ2-1; no definite D call. V was cut by 1 base and J by 0 bases, with 10 bases left in between. CDR1 is SGHTA, CDR2 FQGTGA, per germline. The CDR3 is made up of 16 amino acids. The CDR3 loop is CASSLNWAASYNEQFF. CDR3 nucleotides: TGTGCCAGCAGCTTAAATTGGGCAGCCTCCTACAATGAGCAGTTCTTC.

The chain combines TRBV11-1 with TRBJ2-7; TRBD1 agrees at 9 bases. J gave up 5 bases and V 0 bases, and 8 bases lay outside the gene matches. Germline V CDR1 and CDR2: SGHAT, FQDESV (reference sequence). This CDR3 contains 16 residues. The CDR3: CASSLALGQGSDEQYF. The CDR3 DNA reads TGTGCCAGCAGCTTAGCTCTCGGACAGGGGAGCGACGAGCAGTACTTC.

J is TRBJ2-2 and V is TRBV11-3, with TRBD1 matching 10 bases. Per germline, CDR1 SGHNT and CDR2 YENEEA. Germline trimming cut 4 bases from V and 3 bases from J; bases unmatched to any gene: 5. The CDR3 is 16 amino acids. The DNA of the CDR3 is TGTGCCAGCAGCTCTGACAGGGGGCGCGACACCGGGGAGCTGTTTTTT. Its translation is CASSSDRGRDTGELFF.

V gene TRBV25-1 combines with J gene TRBJ2-3, with TRBD2 identical over 7 bases. Germline-derived CDR1 and CDR2 are MGHDK and SYGVNS. The CDR3 sequence is 15 residues long. Trimming took 4 bases from V and 4 from J; bases not matched to a gene: 8. CDR3 in amino acids: CASSAPGGRSDTQYF. CDR3 DNA sequence: TGTGCCAGCAGTGCACCCGGCGGGAGATCAGATACGCAGTATTTT.